This record concerns one TCR beta chain sequence. Trimming cost V 6 bases and J 0 bases, with 15 bases left between them. Germline V gene data show CDR1 as KGHSH and CDR2 as LQKENI. The CDR3 runs 16 residues. This sample was taken from a study of blood T cell repertoires in COVID-19. Whole-study context: Donors in the United States, Italy and Spain gave samples during acute or convalescent COVID-19.

In the original processing: Amplification of reference gene primers was used by the study to estimate nucleated cell counts. Produced via immunoSEQ multiplex PCR; TCRdb's table is partial and in-frame only. Clonal size and the V and J genes are those of that table, whereas D and trimming came from the DNA. The sample records around 30,000 clones, 80% to 90% being singletons. The sequencing input was peripheral blood. The source is a human donor in a cohort sampled during active COVID-19. The chain employs TRBV18 and TRBJ2-1, with D uncertain. The chain's CDR3 is CASSRSEAPSYNEQFF. CDR3 sequence (DNA): TGTGCCAGCTCCCGTTCTGAAGCGCCCTCCTACAATGAGCAGTTCTTC.